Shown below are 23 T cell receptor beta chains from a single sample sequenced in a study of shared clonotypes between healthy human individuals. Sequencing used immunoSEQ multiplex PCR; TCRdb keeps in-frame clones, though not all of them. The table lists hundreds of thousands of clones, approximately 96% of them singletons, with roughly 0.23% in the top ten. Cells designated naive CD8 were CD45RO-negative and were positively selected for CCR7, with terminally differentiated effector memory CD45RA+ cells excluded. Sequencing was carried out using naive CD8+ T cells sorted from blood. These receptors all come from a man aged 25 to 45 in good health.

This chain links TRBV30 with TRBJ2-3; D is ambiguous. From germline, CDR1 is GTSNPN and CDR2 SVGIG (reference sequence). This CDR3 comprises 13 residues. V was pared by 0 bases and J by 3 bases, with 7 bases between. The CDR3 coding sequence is TGTGCCTGGAGTGTACAGTCTACAGATACGCAGTATTTT. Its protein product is CAWSVQSTDTQYF.

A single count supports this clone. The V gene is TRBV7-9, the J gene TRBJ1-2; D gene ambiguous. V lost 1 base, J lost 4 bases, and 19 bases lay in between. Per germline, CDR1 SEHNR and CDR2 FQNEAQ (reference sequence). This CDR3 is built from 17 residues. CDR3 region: CASSLDRPDLLSYGYTF. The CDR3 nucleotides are TGTGCCAGCAGCTTAGACAGACCGGACCTACTTTCCTATGGCTACACCTTC.

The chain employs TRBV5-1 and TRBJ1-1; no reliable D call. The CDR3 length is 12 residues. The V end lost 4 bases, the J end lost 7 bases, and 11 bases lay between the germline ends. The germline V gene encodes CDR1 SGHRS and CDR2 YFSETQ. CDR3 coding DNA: TGCGCCAGCAGCGATTTAGGAAATGAAGCTTTCTTT. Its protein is CASSDLGNEAFF. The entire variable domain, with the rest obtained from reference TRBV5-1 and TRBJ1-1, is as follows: KAGVTQTPRYLIKTRGQQVTLSCSPISGHRSVSWYQQTPGQGLQFLFEYFSETQRNKGNFPGRFSGRQFSNSRSEMNVSTLELGDSALYLCASSDLGNEAFFGQGTRLTVV.

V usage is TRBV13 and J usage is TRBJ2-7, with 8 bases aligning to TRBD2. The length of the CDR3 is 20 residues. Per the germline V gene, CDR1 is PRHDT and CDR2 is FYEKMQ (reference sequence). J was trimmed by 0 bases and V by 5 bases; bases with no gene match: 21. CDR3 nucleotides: TGTGCCAGCAGCCGAGTTCCGGGAGGGTCTTCCTCGCCTAGCTCCTACGAGCAGTACTTC. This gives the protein CASSRVPGGSSSPSSYEQYF.

Here the CDR3 DNA reads TGTGCCAGCAGTTTTTGGGCGAGCTCCTACAATGAGCAGTTCTTC. Translation gives CASSFWASSYNEQFF. This chain connects TRBV28 to TRBJ2-1, with D unclear. Germline V gene lookup returns CDR1 MDHEN and CDR2 SYDVKM. V lost 3 bases and J lost 0, with 9 bases in between. This CDR3 spans 15 amino acids.

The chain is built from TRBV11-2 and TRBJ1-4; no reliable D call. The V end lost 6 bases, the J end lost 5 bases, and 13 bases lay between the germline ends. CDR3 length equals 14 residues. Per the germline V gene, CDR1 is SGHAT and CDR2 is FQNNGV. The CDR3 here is CASSSAGRNEKLFF. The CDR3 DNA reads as TGTGCCAGCAGTTCCGCTGGGCGGAATGAAAAACTGTTTTTT.

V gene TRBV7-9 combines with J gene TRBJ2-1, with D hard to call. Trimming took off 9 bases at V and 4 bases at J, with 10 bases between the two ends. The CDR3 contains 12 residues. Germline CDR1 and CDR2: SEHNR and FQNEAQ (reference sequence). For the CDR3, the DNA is TGTGCCAGTGGTCCCACTTACAATGAGCAGTTCTTC. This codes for CASGPTYNEQFF. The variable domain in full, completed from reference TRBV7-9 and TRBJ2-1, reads DTGVSQNPRHKITKRGQNVTFRCDPISEHNRLYWYRQTLGQGPEFLTYFQNEAQLEKSRLLSDRFSAERPKGSFSTLEIQRTEQGDSAMYLCASGPTYNEQFFGPGTRLTVL.

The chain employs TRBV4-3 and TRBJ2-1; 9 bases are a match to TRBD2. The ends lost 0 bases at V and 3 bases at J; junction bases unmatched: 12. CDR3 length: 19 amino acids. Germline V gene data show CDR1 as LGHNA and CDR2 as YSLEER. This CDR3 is CASSQEVSRGRALYNEQFF. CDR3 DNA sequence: TGCGCCAGCAGCCAAGAAGTTTCACGCGGGAGGGCTCTCTACAATGAGCAGTTCTTC.

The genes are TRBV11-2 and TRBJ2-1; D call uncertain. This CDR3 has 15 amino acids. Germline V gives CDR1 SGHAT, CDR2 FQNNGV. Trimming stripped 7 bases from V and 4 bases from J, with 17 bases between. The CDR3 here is CASILVPAGYNEQFF. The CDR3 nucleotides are TGTGCCAGCATCCTTGTCCCGGCCGGGTACAATGAGCAGTTCTTC.

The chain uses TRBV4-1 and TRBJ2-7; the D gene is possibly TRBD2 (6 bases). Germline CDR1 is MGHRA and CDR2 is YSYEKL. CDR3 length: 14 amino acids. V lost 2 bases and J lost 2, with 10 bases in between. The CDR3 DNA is TGCGCCAGCAGCCAACGGGACTCCACCTACGAGCAGTACTTC. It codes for CASSQRDSTYEQYF.

In DNA form, the CDR3 reads TGTGCCATCAGTGACTCAGGGGGCGATTATGAGCAGTTCTTC. It yields the protein CAISDSGGDYEQFF. The chain is built from TRBV10-3 and TRBJ2-1; 8 nucleotides match TRBD1. The CDR3 has 14 residues. CDR1 and CDR2 from the germline V gene are ENHRY and SYGVKD. Trimming took 3 bases from V and 8 from J; bases not matched to a gene: 6.

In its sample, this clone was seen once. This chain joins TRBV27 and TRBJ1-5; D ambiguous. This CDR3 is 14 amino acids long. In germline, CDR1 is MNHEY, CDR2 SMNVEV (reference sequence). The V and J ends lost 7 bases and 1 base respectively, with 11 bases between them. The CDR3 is CASNKRGSNQPQHF. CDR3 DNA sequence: TGTGCCAGCAATAAACGAGGGAGCAATCAGCCCCAGCATTTT.

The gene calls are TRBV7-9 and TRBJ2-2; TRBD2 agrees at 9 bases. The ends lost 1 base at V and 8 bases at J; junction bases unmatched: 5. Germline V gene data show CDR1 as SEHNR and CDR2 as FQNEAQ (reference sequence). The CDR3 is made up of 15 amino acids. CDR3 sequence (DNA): TGTGCCAGCAGCTTAGATCCTAGCGGGAAGGGGGAGCTGTTTTTT. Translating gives CASSLDPSGKGELFF. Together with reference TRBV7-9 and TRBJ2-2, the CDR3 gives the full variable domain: DTGVSQNPRHKITKRGQNVTFRCDPISEHNRLYWYRQTLGQGPEFLTYFQNEAQLEKSRLLSDRFSAERPKGSFSTLEIQRTEQGDSAMYLCASSLDPSGKGELFFGEGSRLTVL.

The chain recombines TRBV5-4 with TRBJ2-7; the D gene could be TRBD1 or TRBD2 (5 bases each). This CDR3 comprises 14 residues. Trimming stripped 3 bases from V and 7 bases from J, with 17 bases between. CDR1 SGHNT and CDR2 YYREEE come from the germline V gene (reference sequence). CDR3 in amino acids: CASSSWGSLGEQYF. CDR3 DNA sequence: TGTGCCAGCAGCTCCTGGGGGTCGCTGGGAGAGCAGTACTTC.

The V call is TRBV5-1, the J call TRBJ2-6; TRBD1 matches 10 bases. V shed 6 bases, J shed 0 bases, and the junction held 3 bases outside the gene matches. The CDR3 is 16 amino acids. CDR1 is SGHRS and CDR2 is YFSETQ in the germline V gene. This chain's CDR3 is CASTGTGASGANVLTF. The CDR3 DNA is TGCGCCAGCACCGGGACAGGGGCCTCTGGGGCCAACGTCCTGACTTTC.

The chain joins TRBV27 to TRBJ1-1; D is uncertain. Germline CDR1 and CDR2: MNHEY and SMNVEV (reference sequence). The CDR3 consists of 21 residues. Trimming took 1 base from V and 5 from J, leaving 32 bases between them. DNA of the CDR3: TGTGCCAGCAGTTTATTCGCGGTGCGAGACAAATTGGGGAGGGATTGGACTGAAGCTTTCTTT. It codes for CASSLFAVRDKLGRDWTEAFF.

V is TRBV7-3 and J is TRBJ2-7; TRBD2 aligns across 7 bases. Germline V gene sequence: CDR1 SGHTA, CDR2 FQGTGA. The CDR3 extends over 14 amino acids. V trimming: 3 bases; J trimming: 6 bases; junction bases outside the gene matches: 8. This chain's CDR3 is CASSFGGSGSEQYF. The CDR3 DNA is TGTGCCAGCAGCTTTGGCGGGAGTGGTAGCGAGCAGTACTTC.

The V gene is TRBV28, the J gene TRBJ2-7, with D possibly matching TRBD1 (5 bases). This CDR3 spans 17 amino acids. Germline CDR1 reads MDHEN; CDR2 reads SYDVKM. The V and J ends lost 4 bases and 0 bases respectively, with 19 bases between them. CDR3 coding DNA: TGTGCCAGCAGTTCGCAGCCCCGACAGCAGTTCTCCTACGAGCAGTACTTC. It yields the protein CASSSQPRQQFSYEQYF. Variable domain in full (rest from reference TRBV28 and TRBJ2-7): DVKVTQSSRYLVKRTGEKVFLECVQDMDHENMFWYRQDPGLGLRLIYFSYDVKMKEKGDIPEGYSVSREKKERFSLILESASTNQTSMYLCASSSQPRQQFSYEQYFGPGTRLTVT.

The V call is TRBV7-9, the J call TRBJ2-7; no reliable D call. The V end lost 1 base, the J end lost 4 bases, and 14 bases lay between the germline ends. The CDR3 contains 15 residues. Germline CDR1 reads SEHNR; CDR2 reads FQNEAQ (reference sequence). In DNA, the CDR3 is TGTGCCAGCAGCTTAGACGGCAGCGCCGGATACGAGCAGTACTTC. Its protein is CASSLDGSAGYEQYF.

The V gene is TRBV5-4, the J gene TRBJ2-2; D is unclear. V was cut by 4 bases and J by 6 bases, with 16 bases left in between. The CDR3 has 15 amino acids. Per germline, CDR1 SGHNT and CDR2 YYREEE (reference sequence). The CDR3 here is CASSAPGVHAGELFF. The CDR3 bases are TGTGCCAGCAGCGCCCCTGGAGTACATGCCGGGGAGCTGTTTTTT.

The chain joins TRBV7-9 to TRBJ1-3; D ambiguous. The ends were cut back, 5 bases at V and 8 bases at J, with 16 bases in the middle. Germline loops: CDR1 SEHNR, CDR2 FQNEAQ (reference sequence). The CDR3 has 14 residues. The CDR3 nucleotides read TGTGCCAGCAGCGCGGACCCGCGGGAGCACACCATATATTTT. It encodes CASSADPREHTIYF. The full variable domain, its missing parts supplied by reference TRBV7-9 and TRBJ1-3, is DTGVSQNPRHKITKRGQNVTFRCDPISEHNRLYWYRQTLGQGPEFLTYFQNEAQLEKSRLLSDRFSAERPKGSFSTLEIQRTEQGDSAMYLCASSADPREHTIYFGEGSWLTVV.

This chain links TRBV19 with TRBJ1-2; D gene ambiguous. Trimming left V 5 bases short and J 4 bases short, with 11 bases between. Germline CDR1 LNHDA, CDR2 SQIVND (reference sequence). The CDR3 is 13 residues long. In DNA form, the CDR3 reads TGTGCCAGTAGTTCGACACCAATCTATGGCTACACCTTC. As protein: CASSSTPIYGYTF.

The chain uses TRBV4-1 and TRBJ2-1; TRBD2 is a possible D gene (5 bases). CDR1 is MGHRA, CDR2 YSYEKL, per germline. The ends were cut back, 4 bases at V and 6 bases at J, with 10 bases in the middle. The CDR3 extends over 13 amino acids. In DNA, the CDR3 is TGCGCCAGCAGCCCCAGGACTGTCAATGAGCAGTTCTTC. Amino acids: CASSPRTVNEQFF.